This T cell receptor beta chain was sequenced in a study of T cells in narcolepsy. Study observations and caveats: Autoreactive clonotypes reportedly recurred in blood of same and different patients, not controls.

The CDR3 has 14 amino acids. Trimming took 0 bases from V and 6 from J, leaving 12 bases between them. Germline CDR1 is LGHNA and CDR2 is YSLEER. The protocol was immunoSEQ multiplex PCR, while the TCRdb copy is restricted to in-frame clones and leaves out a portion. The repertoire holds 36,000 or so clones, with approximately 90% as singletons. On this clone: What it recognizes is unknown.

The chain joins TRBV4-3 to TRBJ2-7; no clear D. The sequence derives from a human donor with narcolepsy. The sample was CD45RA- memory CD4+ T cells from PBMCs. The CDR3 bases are TGCGCCAGCAGCCAAGAATTCGCCCCCCGCGAGCAGTACTTC. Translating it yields CASSQEFAPREQYF.